This is a list of T cell receptor beta chains from one sample in a study of T cells in Graves' hyperthyroidism and ophthalmopathy. TCRdb processed the multiplex PCR reads anew with MiXCR; each CDR3 protein has one entry. Of tens of thousands of distinct CDR3 sequences detected, around 40% appear once; the ten largest clones hold 10%. Sequenced sample: blood. All receptors derive from a woman aged 30 to 39 with Graves' hyperthyroidism. Both conserved end residues are trimmed from each CDR3.

V	CDR3
TRBV30	AWSVGQGAASF
TRBV6-2/TRBV6-3	ASRAPRQGLSEQY
TRBV15	ATSRASGASYNEQF
TRBV20-1	SASLSGTHSNQPQH
TRBV12-3/TRBV12-4	ASSLLAGGGEQY
TRBV19	ASSIAHGVGYTDTQY
TRBV6-1	ASSEAQSGLGTEAF
TRBV28	ASLRQTDGYT
TRBV11-3	ASSLPLDWETQY
TRBV5-4	ASSLTLGEYNEQF
TRBV5-6	ASSLGQGSSEQY
TRBV9	ASSVWTSGFDEQF
TRBV10-3	AISEGIGQGTGELS
TRBV29-1	SSYRLAYNEQF
TRBV15	ATSRESSMNTEAF
TRBV9	ASSAGQGGIDTQY
TRBV5-5	ASSLTGEDIQY
TRBV12-3/TRBV12-4	ASSSRLAGLTDTQY
TRBV24-1	ATPPKRSSSYEQY
TRBV29-1	SVVGEETQY
TRBV11-2	ASSFLGQGNYGYT
TRBV5-1	ASSLTVAEQF
TRBV19	ASTGRVVGEQF
TRBV7-9	ASSSVPVRGSYSNQPQH
TRBV10-3	AISENVRHEQY
TRBV5-4	ASSLGGAAYEQY
TRBV24-1	ATFYSAGHHQETQY
TRBV20-1	SFGQRLAVYNEQF
TRBV5-6	ASSRWGSGSYEQY
TRBV7-2	ASSVGLAVGETQY
TRBV20-1	SASGSQY
TRBV29-1	SIRQGSEQY
TRBV28	ASSLFRDGLSPLH
TRBV9	ASSVAELTGGVDTQY
TRBV4-1	ASSQGGSLMDEQY
TRBV20-1	SAVGQFYGYT
TRBV2	ASRVTSYGNQPQH
TRBV29-1	SVASGQLETQY
TRBV3-1	ASSDRTGSKGLNYGYT
TRBV7-9	AIQEGNYGYT
TRBV20-1	SASLEAGGYEQY
TRBV24-1	ATSFGSYQETQY
TRBV6-1	ASSESVYTMHGFT
TRBV18	ASSPGLGSSDEQF
TRBV9	ASSVGAKSEETQY
TRBV4-2	ASSQDRQSYEQY
TRBV20-1	SAKPSSGRRDEQF
TRBV5-4	ASNAQGGRNTEAC
TRBV20-1	SARDSGTRIYEQY
TRBV18	ASSPTPMVGLQLPEQY
TRBV9	ASSVGTAGTGEPF
TRBV5-1	ASSSTGATEAF
TRBV12-3/TRBV12-4	ASSFLDTGELF
TRBV6-6	ASSFSTGEQY